Listed below are T cell receptor beta chains from one sample, sequenced in a study of blood T cell repertoires in COVID-19. The data were produced by immunoSEQ multiplex PCR, yet TCRdb's version contains in-frame clones alone and is incomplete. The sample lists about 280,000 clones, roughly 90% seen once, with about 12% in the top ten. Sequenced sample: peripheral blood. The receptors stem from a woman in her seventies with COVID-19, enrolled during active disease. The CDR3 runs from the conserved cysteine through the conserved F or W. The D gene is left open where the match is weak. Rows give clone size only sometimes, using once, few, many, or a class for an expanded clone.

v_call	clone_size	j_call	d_call	cdr3_aa	cdr3_nt
TRBV6-2/TRBV6-3	-	TRBJ2-3	TRBD2	CASSYGLAGSTDTQYF	TGTGCCAGCAGTTACGGCCTAGCGGGGAGCACAGATACGCAGTATTTT
TRBV28	-	TRBJ1-2	-	CASKLANYGYTF	TGTGCCAGTAAGTTAGCTAACTATGGCTACACCTTC
TRBV5-4	once	TRBJ1-1	TRBD1	CASSSGGQGNTEAFF	TGTGCCAGCAGCTCAGGGGGACAGGGGAACACTGAAGCTTTCTTT
TRBV7-2	-	TRBJ2-3	-	CASSLWLTDTQYF	TGTGCCAGCAGCTTATGGCTCACAGATACGCAGTATTTT
TRBV6-2/TRBV6-3	-	TRBJ1-2	TRBD1	CASSYPPQGADGYTF	TGTGCCAGCAGTTACCCGCCTCAGGGGGCTGACGGCTACACCTTC
TRBV9	-	TRBJ2-6	-	CASSVWPNGGGANVLTF	TGTGCCAGCAGCGTATGGCCAAACGGAGGGGGGGCCAACGTCCTGACTTTC
TRBV11-2	-	TRBJ1-2	-	CASSLLQGSYGYTF	TGTGCCAGCAGCTTACTCCAGGGCAGCTATGGCTACACCTTC
TRBV12-3/TRBV12-4	-	TRBJ1-1	TRBD1	CASRGQGQTEAFF	TGTGCCAGCAGGGGACAGGGACAGACTGAAGCTTTCTTT
TRBV9	-	TRBJ2-3	TRBD1	CASSRKGAFESDTQYF	TGTGCCAGCAGCCGTAAGGGGGCCTTCGAGTCAGATACGCAGTATTTT
TRBV4-1	-	TRBJ1-2	TRBD1	CASSRSILARDRGLYGYTF	TGCGCCAGCAGTCGGTCGATTCTAGCTCGGGACAGGGGACTATATGGCTACACCTTC
TRBV6-5	-	TRBJ1-5	-	CASGYGRGPMEPQHF	TGTGCCAGCGGGTATGGAAGAGGGCCGATGGAGCCCCAGCATTTT
TRBV6-6	-	TRBJ2-7	-	CASKDRTYEQYF	TGTGCCAGCAAGGACAGAACCTACGAGCAGTACTTC
TRBV11-2	-	TRBJ2-5	-	CASSLFGIRETQYF	TGTGCCAGCAGCTTATTCGGGATTCGGGAGACCCAGTACTTC
TRBV3-1/TRBV3-2	-	TRBJ2-7	TRBD2	CASSQDDGVAGNYEQYF	TGTGCCAGCAGCCAAGACGATGGAGTAGCGGGGAACTACGAGCAGTACTTC
TRBV15	-	TRBJ2-1	TRBD1	CATSGRTGQYNEQFF	TGTGCCACCAGCGGGAGGACAGGGCAGTACAATGAGCAGTTCTTC
TRBV29-1	-	TRBJ1-5	-	CSARTEGHQPQHF	TGCAGCGCAAGGACGGAGGGACATCAGCCCCAGCATTTT
TRBV7-8	-	TRBJ2-1	TRBD1	CASSARDRLYNEQFF	TGTGCCAGCAGCGCCAGGGACAGGCTTTACAATGAGCAGTTCTTC
TRBV7-2	-	TRBJ1-5	TRBD1	CASSLGTGAPWPQHF	TGTGCCAGCAGCTTAGGAACAGGGGCACCATGGCCCCAGCATTTT
TRBV6-6	-	TRBJ1-1	TRBD1	CASSSWTGEGTEAFF	TGTGCCAGCAGTTCCTGGACAGGGGAAGGGACTGAAGCTTTCTTT
TRBV6-5	-	TRBJ1-2	-	CASSATPGYYGYTF	TGTGCCAGCAGCGCCACCCCAGGATATTATGGCTACACCTTC
TRBV24-1	-	TRBJ2-5	TRBD2	CATSDLTGGETQYF	TGTGCCACCAGTGACTTGACCGGGGGGGAGACCCAGTACTTC
TRBV2	-	TRBJ2-2	-	CASSELGGYTGELFF	TGTGCCAGCAGTGAACTAGGTGGTTACACCGGGGAGCTGTTTTTT
TRBV10-3	-	TRBJ1-2	-	CAISESRTELYGYTF	TGTGCCATCAGTGAGTCCCGGACAGAACTCTATGGCTACACCTTC
TRBV28	-	TRBJ1-2	-	CASGLRGYGYTF	TGTGCCAGCGGCCTCCGGGGATATGGCTACACCTTC
TRBV27	-	TRBJ1-4	TRBD1	CASSPDRGPSTNEKLFF	TGTGCCAGCAGCCCCGACAGGGGGCCATCAACTAATGAAAAACTGTTTTTT
TRBV23-1	once	TRBJ2-6	TRBD2	CASREAGGPYGANVLTF	TGCGCCAGCAGAGAAGCGGGGGGGCCGTACGGGGCCAACGTCCTGACTTTC
TRBV5-6	-	TRBJ2-7	-	CATSRATYEQYF	TGTGCCACCTCCAGGGCCACCTACGAGCAGTACTTC
TRBV20-1	-	TRBJ2-7	-	CSARVNYEQYF	TGCAGTGCTAGAGTCAACTACGAGCAGTACTTC
TRBV14	-	TRBJ2-5	TRBD2	CASSQVRGNLETQYF	TGTGCCAGCAGCCAAGTGCGGGGGAATCTGGAGACCCAGTACTTC
TRBV7-9	-	TRBJ1-1	-	CASSLIGGDTEAFF	TGTGCCAGCAGTTTGATCGGTGGAGACACTGAAGCTTTCTTT
TRBV10-3	-	TRBJ2-3	-	CAISSGADTQYF	TGTGCCATCTCCAGCGGAGCAGATACGCAGTATTTT
TRBV7-2	-	TRBJ1-1	TRBD1	CASSLMGQPNTEAFF	TGTGCCAGCAGCTTAATGGGACAGCCGAACACTGAAGCTTTCTTT
TRBV5-8	-	TRBJ1-1	-	CASSRRGQLNTEAFF	TGTGCCAGCAGCCGTCGTGGGCAATTGAACACTGAAGCTTTCTTT
TRBV7-2	-	TRBJ2-7	-	CASSLGSPQNSYEQYF	TGTGCCAGCAGCTTAGGATCCCCCCAGAATTCTTACGAGCAGTACTTC
TRBV19	-	TRBJ1-4	TRBD1	CASSDRGREKLFF	TGTGCCAGTTCAGACAGGGGCCGTGAAAAACTGTTTTTT
TRBV4-2	-	TRBJ2-2	-	CASSQGDSTGELFF	TGTGCCAGCAGCCAAGGTGATAGCACCGGGGAGCTGTTTTTT
TRBV5-1	few	TRBJ2-2	TRBD1	CASSPGQGATGELFF	TGCGCCAGCAGCCCGGGACAGGGGGCTACCGGGGAGCTGTTTTTT
TRBV6-7	-	TRBJ2-1	TRBD2	CASSYSHGLAVDEQFF	TGTGCCAGCAGTTACTCGCACGGACTAGCGGTAGATGAGCAGTTCTTC
TRBV4-1	-	TRBJ2-1	-	CASSLSLGLGQAALVLGDEQFF	TGCGCCAGCAGCCTTTCGTTGGGGCTGGGACAAGCCGCTTTAGTTTTGGGTGATGAGCAGTTCTTC
TRBV6-6	-	TRBJ1-6	-	CASSLSDSPLHF	TGTGCCAGCAGTCTCTCGGATTCACCCCTCCACTTT
TRBV9	-	TRBJ1-1	-	CASSVGGNPRTAMNTEAFF	TGTGCCAGCAGCGTAGGTGGGAACCCACGGACAGCCATGAACACTGAAGCTTTCTTT
TRBV20-1	-	TRBJ1-1	-	CSGWGGAAAFF	TGCAGTGGGTGGGGAGGAGCGGCAGCTTTCTTT
TRBV28	-	TRBJ1-2	-	CASSLSGFGYTF	TGTGCCAGCAGTTTATCAGGGTTTGGCTACACCTTC
TRBV4-2	-	TRBJ2-1	-	CASSQDLAGDYRPEQFF	TGTGCCAGCAGCCAAGATCTTGCGGGCGACTATAGGCCTGAGCAGTTCTTC
TRBV19	-	TRBJ2-1	TRBD1	CASSKARQGSYNEQFF	TGTGCCAGTAGTAAAGCCCGACAGGGCTCCTACAATGAGCAGTTCTTC
TRBV11-2	-	TRBJ1-2	TRBD1	CASSLTGQGKSYTF	TGTGCCAGCAGCCTTACGGGACAGGGGAAGAGCTACACCTTC
TRBV2	few	TRBJ2-7	-	CASSLYEQYF	TGTGCCAGCAGCCTCTACGAGCAGTACTTC
TRBV27	-	TRBJ2-5	TRBD2	CASSYLGGNLQETQYF	TGTGCCAGCAGCTACCTCGGGGGGAACCTCCAAGAGACCCAGTACTTC
TRBV3-1/TRBV3-2	-	TRBJ2-5	-	CASSQDSRDQETQYF	TGTGCCAGCAGCCAAGATAGCCGGGACCAAGAGACCCAGTACTTC
TRBV29-1	-	TRBJ2-3	TRBD2	CSVEGGFTDTQYF	TGCAGCGTTGAGGGGGGGTTCACAGATACGCAGTATTTT
TRBV2	-	TRBJ2-3	TRBD2	CATRGALAGGFSSTDTQYF	TGTGCCACCAGGGGGGCACTAGCGGGGGGATTCTCTAGCACAGATACGCAGTATTTT
TRBV10-3	-	TRBJ2-7	-	CAISEGPTTGQYF	TGTGCCATCAGTGAAGGGCCTACTACAGGGCAGTACTTC
TRBV6-5	-	TRBJ1-4	-	CASSYGPINEKLFF	TGTGCCAGCAGTTACGGGCCGATTAATGAAAAACTGTTTTTT
TRBV10-2	-	TRBJ1-2	-	CASSYGGTNYGYTF	TGCGCCAGCAGTTACGGGGGTACTAACTATGGCTACACCTTC
TRBV7-2	-	TRBJ1-6	-	CASSDQQGGDSPLHF	TGTGCCAGCAGCGACCAACAGGGAGGGGATTCACCCCTCCACTTT
TRBV5-1	-	TRBJ1-1	-	CASSLVSSGDTEAFF	TGCGCCAGCAGCTTGGTGTCGAGCGGGGACACTGAAGCTTTCTTT
TRBV15	-	TRBJ2-7	-	CATSSEGTTTYEQYF	TGTGCCACCAGCTCAGAGGGGACAACCACCTACGAGCAGTACTTC
TRBV27	-	TRBJ1-5	-	CASSLQGSNQPQHF	TGTGCCAGCAGCCTCCAGGGAAGCAATCAGCCCCAGCATTTT
TRBV4-1	-	TRBJ1-3	-	CASSQEGVAGNTIYF	TGCGCCAGCAGCCAAGAGGGAGTCGCCGGAAACACCATATATTTT
TRBV3-1/TRBV3-2	-	TRBJ2-3	-	CASSPRTGTDTQYF	TGTGCCAGCAGCCCTCGGACTGGCACAGATACGCAGTATTTT